One sample yielded the 21 T cell receptor beta chains listed below, sequenced in a study of draining lymph node invasion in breast cancer. Memory conventional CD4 T cells were sorted as CD4+ CD45RA- CD25- cells. MiXCR, run by TCRdb on the bulk RNA-seq reads, gives a single entry per CDR3 protein. The sample holds approximately 4,000 distinct CDR3 sequences, roughly four fifths seen once. The sample was sorted memory CD4+ effector T cells from a lymph node. The source of these receptors is a female donor with luminal breast cancer.

The rearrangement joins TRBV5-6 to TRBJ1-5, with 10 bases matching TRBD1. The germline gives CDR1 SGHDT, CDR2 YYEEEE. The V gene end was trimmed by 4 bases and the J gene end by 3 bases; junction bases not matched to a gene: 7. This CDR3 is built from 16 residues. This CDR3 reads CASSGPGQGSNQPQHF. The CDR3 coding sequence is TGTGCCAGCAGCGGTCCGGGACAGGGGTCCAATCAGCCCCAGCATTTT.

Turning to this clonotype: One junction end disagrees with the germline gene, perhaps due to a read error. The V gene is TRBV12-5, the J gene TRBJ2-5; D call uncertain. This CDR3 region has 13 residues. CDR1 is LGHNT and CDR2 is FRNRAP in the germline V gene. The CDR3 coding sequence is TGTGCTAGTGGCCCCCCAGACCAAGAGACTCAGTACTTC. Its translation: CASGPPDQETQYF.

The J gene is TRBJ1-2, the V gene TRBV5-1, with TRBD1 identical over 9 bases. CDR3 length: 15 amino acids. J was trimmed by 1 base and V by 2 bases; bases with no gene match: 3. The germline CDR1 and CDR2 sequences are SGHRS and YFSETQ. CDR3 DNA: TGCGCCAGCAGCTTCGGGGGACAGGGTAACTATGGCTACACCTTC. Translation gives CASSFGGQGNYGYTF.

The chain uses TRBV24-1 and TRBJ2-5, with D possibly TRBD1 on 5 matching bases. The CDR3 has 15 amino acids. V lost 3 bases and J lost 0, with 10 bases in between. Germline V gene lookup returns CDR1 KGHDR and CDR2 SFDVKD. The CDR3 DNA reads as TGTGCCACCAGTGATCCTCTAGGGGACCAAGAGACCCAGTACTTC. Translation: CATSDPLGDQETQYF.

This clonotype was seen more than once but under ten times. This chain joins TRBV20-1 and TRBJ1-5; D is perhaps TRBD1 (6 bases). This CDR3 is built from 14 residues. Germline V gene sequence: CDR1 DFQATT, CDR2 SNEGSKA (reference sequence). The V end was cut by 0 bases, the J end by 5 bases, with 11 bases between. The CDR3 sequence: CSAREGGRDQPQHF. The CDR3 bases are TGCAGTGCTAGAGAAGGGGGAAGAGATCAGCCCCAGCATTTT.

The chain recombines TRBV5-1 with TRBJ2-3; D remains ambiguous. The CDR3 length is 12 residues. V lost 4 bases, J lost 3 bases, and 6 bases lay in between. Germline V gives CDR1 SGHRS, CDR2 YFSETQ. The CDR3 sequence: CASSRSTDTQYF. CDR3 bases: TGCGCCAGCAGCCGCAGTACAGATACGCAGTATTTT.

V gene TRBV11-1 combines with J gene TRBJ2-1; D uncertain. The ends were cut back, 0 bases at V and 4 bases at J, with 7 bases in the middle. Germline lookup yields CDR1 SGHAT and CDR2 FQDESV (reference sequence). The CDR3 contains 14 residues. Here the CDR3 reads CASSLAGQYNEQFF. In DNA, the CDR3 is TGTGCCAGCAGCTTAGCCGGGCAGTACAATGAGCAGTTCTTC.

This chain uses TRBV4-2 with TRBJ2-1; either TRBD1 or TRBD2 may fit D (6 bases each). This CDR3 spans 20 amino acids. Per germline, CDR1 LGHNA and CDR2 YNFKEQ. V dropped 1 base and J dropped 0 bases, with 22 bases sitting between them. This CDR3 is CASSQVSGGTGRSSYNEQFF. The CDR3 region has the DNA TGTGCCAGCAGCCAAGTCAGCGGAGGTACAGGGAGGAGCTCCTACAATGAGCAGTTCTTC.

The chain combines TRBV20-1 with TRBJ2-3; TRBD2 might be the D (6 bases). Germline V gene sequence: CDR1 DFQATT, CDR2 SNEGSKA (reference sequence). The CDR3 runs 15 residues. Trimming took off 3 bases at V and 4 bases at J, with 17 bases between the two ends. The CDR3 region is CSARSGQGGSDTQYF. The CDR3 region has the DNA TGCAGTGCTAGGTCGGGGCAGGGAGGCTCAGATACGCAGTATTTT.

The chain uses TRBV24-1 and TRBJ2-7; 7 positions match TRBD1. V shed 3 bases and J 1 base; nucleotides not matched to a gene: 8. The germline V gene encodes CDR1 KGHDR and CDR2 SFDVKD. The CDR3 runs to 16 residues. CDR3 sequence reads: CATSDPQRQGSYEQYF. In nucleotides, the CDR3 is TGTGCCACCAGTGATCCTCAGAGACAGGGTTCCTACGAGCAGTACTTC.

This clonotype showed up just a few times. The chain employs TRBV7-9 and TRBJ1-4; possibly TRBD1 for D (5 bases). Per the germline V gene, CDR1 is SEHNR and CDR2 is FQNEAQ (reference sequence). The CDR3 sequence is 13 residues long. V lost 1 base and J 8 bases, leaving 8 bases between the germline ends. The CDR3 protein is CASSLGGGEKLFF. The CDR3 DNA reads TGTGCCAGCAGCTTAGGGGGCGGGGAAAAACTGTTTTTT.

CDR3 DNA: TGTGCCAGCAGCTCGGACATCCGGGGAGGGGCTGAAGCTTTCTTT. It is translated as CASSSDIRGGAEAFF. The chain links TRBV7-2 to TRBJ1-1; D may be TRBD1 (5 bases). The CDR3 runs to 15 residues. V shed 4 bases and J shed 6 bases, with 18 bases lying between them. Germline values: CDR1 SGHTA, CDR2 FQGNSA.

This rearrangement joins TRBV19 to TRBJ2-5, with D perhaps being TRBD1 or TRBD2 (5 bases each). Germline-derived CDR1 and CDR2 are LNHDA and SQIVND (reference sequence). The V end lost 6 bases, the J end lost 3 bases, and 14 bases lay between the germline ends. The CDR3 spans 14 residues. The CDR3 spells CASRQPGREETQYF. The DNA for the CDR3 is TGTGCCAGTAGACAACCGGGACGGGAAGAGACCCAGTACTTC.

The chain combines TRBV20-1 with TRBJ1-5, with D unresolved. Germline V CDR1 and CDR2: DFQATT, SNEGSKA (reference sequence). V was pared by 0 bases and J by 0 bases, with 9 bases between. This CDR3 spans 15 amino acids. This CDR3 reads CSARDGSYSNQPQHF. The CDR3, as DNA: TGCAGTGCTAGAGATGGCAGCTATAGCAATCAGCCCCAGCATTTT.

The chain couples TRBV20-1 to TRBJ2-5; 9 bases map to TRBD2. The CDR3 consists of 15 residues. Germline CDR1 and CDR2: DFQATT and SNEGSKA (reference sequence). The ends lost 4 bases at V and 4 bases at J; junction bases unmatched: 10. The CDR3: CSAITLAGEAETQYF. Written as DNA, the CDR3 is TGCAGTGCTATCACCTTAGCGGGAGAGGCAGAGACCCAGTACTTC.

This sequence joins TRBV7-2 and TRBJ2-3; D call uncertain. CDR1 and CDR2 (germline): SGHTA, FQGNSA. CDR3 size: 13 residues. V was pared by 4 bases and J by 2 bases, with 7 bases between. The CDR3 coding sequence is TGTGCCAGCAGCTCCCACTACACAGATACGCAGTATTTT. It translates to CASSSHYTDTQYF.

This chain connects TRBV7-9 to TRBJ2-7; 7 bases map to TRBD1. The V and J ends lost 5 bases and 5 bases, in that order; junction bases with no gene match: 6. Germline V lookup: CDR1 SEHNR, CDR2 FQNEAQ (reference sequence). This CDR3 spans 13 amino acids. In DNA, the CDR3 is TGTGCCAGCAGCCCGACAGGGAGCCACGAGCAGTACTTC. It yields the protein CASSPTGSHEQYF.

The chain has TRBV18 and TRBJ1-1, with D unresolved. CDR3 size: 14 residues. Germline assignment: CDR1 KGHSH and CDR2 LQKENI. Trimming left V 3 bases short and J 8 bases short, with 16 bases between. For the CDR3, the DNA is TGTGCCAGCTCACCCCGGGCCCTCGATGGGGAAGCTTTCTTT. Its translation is CASSPRALDGEAFF.

This chain connects TRBV12-3 or TRBV12-4 to TRBJ2-4; D is possibly TRBD1 or TRBD2 (5 bases each). This CDR3 has 18 amino acids. V gave up 3 bases and J gave up 0 bases, with 18 bases separating them. CDR3 nucleotides: TGTGCCAGCAGTTTTAGGGGTTTGGGGAGATCAGCCAAAAACATTCAGTACTTC. Translation: CASSFRGLGRSAKNIQYF.

The chain carries TRBV12-3 or TRBV12-4 and TRBJ2-7; 7 bases fit TRBD2. V was pared by 6 bases and J by 4 bases, with 9 bases of the junction left unmatched. The CDR3 sequence is 14 residues long. CDR3 sequence: CASSLRAGVYEQYF. The CDR3 DNA is TGTGCCAGCAGCCTCAGGGCGGGAGTGTACGAGCAGTACTTC.

V and J are TRBV3-1 and TRBJ1-1; D gene uncertain. The CDR3 runs 13 residues. Germline CDR1 LGHDT, CDR2 YNNKEL (reference sequence). V lost 4 bases and J lost 8, with 14 bases in between. The CDR3 spells CASSPDGDGEAFF. CDR3 sequence (DNA): TGTGCCAGCAGCCCCGATGGAGACGGAGAAGCTTTCTTT.